The 6 T cell receptor beta chains below all came from one sample that was sequenced in a study of T cell repertoires in ileal Crohn's disease. Time point defined: neoterminal ileum biopsy at postoperative endoscopy, about 6 months after surgery. Here immunoSEQ multiplex PCR was the method, and the copy in TCRdb shows in-frame clones only, minus some. This table holds around 3,200 clones, about 86% found once. Sequencing was performed on ileal tissue. These receptors were collected from an adult with Crohn's disease.

The V gene is TRBV6-1, the J gene TRBJ2-1; D assignment may be TRBD1 or TRBD2 (5 bases each). Trimming stripped 6 bases from V and 4 bases from J, with 13 bases between. The CDR3 is 14 residues long. Per germline, CDR1 MNHNS and CDR2 SASEGT. The CDR3 is CASSGTGVYNEQFF. The CDR3 bases are TGTGCCAGCAGCGGGACGGGCGTTTACAATGAGCAGTTCTTC.

The chain carries TRBV6-1 and TRBJ2-6, with TRBD1 as a possible D gene (6 bases). The germline gives CDR1 MNHNS, CDR2 SASEGT. The CDR3 totals 15 residues. The V and J ends lost 5 bases and 0 bases respectively, with 8 bases between them. The CDR3 nucleotides read TGTGCCAGCAGTTCGGACAGCTCTGGGGCCAACGTCCTGACTTTC. Its protein is CASSSDSSGANVLTF.

This chain connects TRBV14 to TRBJ2-6, with 7 bases matching TRBD1. CDR3 size: 19 residues. J lost 1 base, V lost 6 bases, and 15 bases had no gene match. Germline-derived CDR1 and CDR2 are SGHDN and FVKESK. CDR3: CASSRVLQGRTSGANVLTF. CDR3 nucleotide sequence: TGTGCCAGCAGTCGAGTTCTACAGGGGCGAACATCTGGGGCCAACGTCCTGACTTTC.

This sequence joins TRBV10-1 and TRBJ2-7; 9 bases are a match to TRBD1. The germline V gene encodes CDR1 WNHNN and CDR2 SYGVQD (reference sequence). CDR3 length: 14 residues. V lost 6 bases and J lost 10; bases outside the gene matches: 13. The CDR3 DNA reads TGCGCCAGCAGCCCCCCGGGACAGGGATCGAAACAGTACTTC. Its protein is CASSPPGQGSKQYF.

The chain combines TRBV5-4 with TRBJ2-5, with 8 bases that match TRBD2. V shed 4 bases and J 4 bases; nucleotides not matched to a gene: 3. Germline CDR1 is SGHNT and CDR2 is YYREEE (reference sequence). CDR3 length: 13 amino acids. Here the CDR3 reads CASSPGGRETQYF. For the CDR3, the DNA is TGTGCCAGCAGCCCGGGGGGGCGAGAGACCCAGTACTTC.

The chain uses TRBV4-1 and TRBJ1-5; D not resolved. The germline V gene encodes CDR1 MGHRA and CDR2 YSYEKL. Trimming pared 3 bases from V and 5 bases from J, leaving 8 bases between. This CDR3 comprises 13 residues. Here the CDR3 reads CASSHGLYQPQHF. The CDR3 bases are TGCGCCAGCAGCCACGGACTCTATCAGCCCCAGCATTTT.